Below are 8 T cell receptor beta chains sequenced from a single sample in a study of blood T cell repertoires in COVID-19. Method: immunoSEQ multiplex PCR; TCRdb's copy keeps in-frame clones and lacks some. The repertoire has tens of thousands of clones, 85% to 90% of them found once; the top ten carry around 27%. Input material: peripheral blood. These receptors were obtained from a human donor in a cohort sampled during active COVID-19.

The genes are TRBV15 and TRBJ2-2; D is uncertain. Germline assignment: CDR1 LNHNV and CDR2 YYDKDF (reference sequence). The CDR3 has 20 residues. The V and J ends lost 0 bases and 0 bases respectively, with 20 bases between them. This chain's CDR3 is CATSRDLSSRKSANTGELFF. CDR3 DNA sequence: TGTGCCACCAGCAGAGATCTTTCGTCGAGGAAATCGGCGAACACCGGGGAGCTGTTTTTT.

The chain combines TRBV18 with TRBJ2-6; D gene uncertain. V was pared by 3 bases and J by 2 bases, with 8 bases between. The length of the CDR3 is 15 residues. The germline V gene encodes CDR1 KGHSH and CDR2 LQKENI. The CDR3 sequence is CASSPSVAGANVLTF. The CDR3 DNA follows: TGTGCCAGCTCACCGAGCGTGGCTGGGGCCAACGTCCTGACTTTC.

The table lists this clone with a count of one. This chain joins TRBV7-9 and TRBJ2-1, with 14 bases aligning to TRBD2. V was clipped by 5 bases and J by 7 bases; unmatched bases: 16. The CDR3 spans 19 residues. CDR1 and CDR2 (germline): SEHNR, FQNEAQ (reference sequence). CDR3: CASSLTTGSGTSGSNEQFF. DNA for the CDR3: TGTGCCAGCAGCCTGACAACAGGATCCGGGACTAGCGGGAGTAATGAGCAGTTCTTC.

CDR3 protein: CASSLAPGRTDTQYF. The CDR3 nucleotides read TGTGCCAGCAGCCTAGCTCCGGGAAGAACAGATACGCAGTATTTT. The chain recombines TRBV7-3 with TRBJ2-3, with D perhaps TRBD2 (5 bases). The germline V gene has CDR1 SGHTA and CDR2 FQGTGA. Trimming removed 5 bases at V and 3 bases at J, with 15 bases between. The CDR3 runs 15 residues.

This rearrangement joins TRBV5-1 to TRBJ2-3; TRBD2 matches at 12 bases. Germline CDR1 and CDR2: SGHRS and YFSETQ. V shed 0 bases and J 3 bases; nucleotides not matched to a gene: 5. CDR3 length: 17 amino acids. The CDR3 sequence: CASSLGSSGRVTDTQYF. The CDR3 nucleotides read TGCGCCAGCAGCTTGGGCTCTAGCGGGAGGGTGACAGATACGCAGTATTTT.

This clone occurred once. The CDR3 loop is CATSNQGNTGELFF. DNA for the CDR3: TGTGCCACCAGTAACCAGGGGAACACCGGGGAGCTGTTTTTT. This chain connects TRBV24-1 to TRBJ2-2; D is perhaps TRBD1 (5 bases). Per the germline V gene, CDR1 is KGHDR and CDR2 is SFDVKD. V shed 6 bases and J shed 1 base, with 8 bases lying between them. This CDR3 spans 14 amino acids.

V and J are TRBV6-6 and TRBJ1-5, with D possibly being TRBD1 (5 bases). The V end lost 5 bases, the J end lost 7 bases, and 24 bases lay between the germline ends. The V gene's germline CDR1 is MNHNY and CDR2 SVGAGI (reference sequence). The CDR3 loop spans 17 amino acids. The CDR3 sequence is CASSLWGGSGGEQPQHF. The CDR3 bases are TGTGCCAGCAGTCTTTGGGGCGGCAGCGGGGGGGAACAGCCCCAGCATTTT.

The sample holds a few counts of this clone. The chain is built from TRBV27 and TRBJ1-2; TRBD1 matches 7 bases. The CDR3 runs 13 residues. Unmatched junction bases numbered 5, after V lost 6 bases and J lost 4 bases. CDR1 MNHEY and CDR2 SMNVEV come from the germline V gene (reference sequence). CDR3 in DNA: TGTGCCAGCAGACGACAGGGCTCCTATGGCTACACCTTC. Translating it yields CASRRQGSYGYTF.